The 25 T cell receptor beta chains below come from one sample, sequenced in a study of OX40 agonist ivuxolimab in advanced cancers. The protocol was immunoSEQ multiplex PCR, while the TCRdb copy is restricted to in-frame clones and leaves out a portion. The sample includes 90,000 to 150,000 clones, around 89% of them seen just once. The sample in question was CD4+ or CD8+ T cells sorted from blood, obtained in a trial of the OX40 agonist ivuxolimab. These receptors all come from an adult with an advanced solid tumor such as melanoma, head and neck, liver or kidney cancer.

The V gene is TRBV28, the J gene TRBJ2-6; 14 nucleotides match TRBD2. This CDR3 region has 20 residues. V gave up 4 bases and J gave up 3 bases; unmatched junction bases: 11. From germline, CDR1 is MDHEN and CDR2 SYDVKM. The CDR3 DNA follows: TGTGCCAGCAGTTCCCTTCCGGGACTAGCGGGGGACAGTGGGGCCAACGTCCTGACTTTC. Translating it yields CASSSLPGLAGDSGANVLTF.

The rearrangement joins TRBV28 to TRBJ2-7; TRBD1 is a possible D gene (5 bases). Germline V gene data show CDR1 as MDHEN and CDR2 as SYDVKM. With 3 bases removed from V and 3 bases from J, the gap between germline ends came to 6 bases. CDR3 size: 12 residues. As DNA, the CDR3 is TGTGCCAGCAGTTTGACAGTCTACGAGCAGTACTTC. Translated, it gives CASSLTVYEQYF.

The V call is TRBV5-4, the J call TRBJ1-4; D gene ambiguous. The ends were cut back, 0 bases at V and 1 base at J, with 4 bases in the middle. The CDR3 loop spans 14 amino acids. Germline V gene lookup returns CDR1 SGHNT and CDR2 YYREEE (reference sequence). CDR3 coding DNA: TGTGCCAGCAGCTTGGGTAAAACTAATGAAAAACTGTTTTTT. As protein: CASSLGKTNEKLFF. The full variable domain, in which reference TRBV5-4 and TRBJ1-4 provide the parts outside the CDR3, is ETGVTQSPTHLIKTRGQQVTLRCSSQSGHNTVSWYQQALGQGPQFIFQYYREEENGRGNFPPRFSGLQFPNYSSELNVNALELDDSALYLCASSLGKTNEKLFFGSGTQLSVL.

V is TRBV28 and J is TRBJ2-6; possibly TRBD1 for D (6 bases). From germline, CDR1 is MDHEN and CDR2 SYDVKM. Deletions cut 3 bases from V and 3 bases from J, with 9 bases between. The CDR3 is 15 amino acids. Here the CDR3 DNA reads TGTGCCAGCAGTTTGGGGACACTTGGGGCCAACGTCCTGACTTTC. Translating it yields CASSLGTLGANVLTF. Complete variable domain (other parts from reference TRBV28 and TRBJ2-6): DVKVTQSSRYLVKRTGEKVFLECVQDMDHENMFWYRQDPGLGLRLIYFSYDVKMKEKGDIPEGYSVSREKKERFSLILESASTNQTSMYLCASSLGTLGANVLTFGAGSRLTVL.

The chain recombines TRBV28 with TRBJ2-1, with TRBD1 matching 11 bases. Unmatched junction bases numbered 11, after V lost 7 bases and J lost 0 bases. From germline, CDR1 is MDHEN and CDR2 SYDVKM. CDR3 length: 18 residues. CDR3 sequence (DNA): TGTGCCAGCAACATCGGGACAGGGGGTATAGTCTCCTACAATGAGCAGTTCTTC. It codes for CASNIGTGGIVSYNEQFF.

The rearrangement joins TRBV10-3 to TRBJ2-2; no clear D gene. V was shortened by 5 bases and J by 1 base, with 2 bases between the two germline ends. Germline CDR1 reads ENHRY; CDR2 reads SYGVKD. The CDR3 length is 12 residues. The CDR3 coding sequence is TGTGCCATCAGTCGGAACACCGGGGAGCTGTTTTTT. Protein sequence: CAISRNTGELFF.

This sequence joins TRBV7-2 and TRBJ1-6; D remains unclear. V was clipped by 7 bases and J by 9 bases, with 13 bases between them. This CDR3 region has 13 residues. Germline V lookup: CDR1 SGHTA, CDR2 FQGNSA. Written as DNA, the CDR3 is TGTGCCAGCATAGACACCTATGGTTCACCCCTCCACTTT. The encoded protein is CASIDTYGSPLHF.

This chain links TRBV5-5 with TRBJ2-3, with D maybe TRBD2 (6 bases). Trimming removed 3 bases at V and 6 bases at J, with 11 bases between. Per germline, CDR1 SGHKS and CDR2 YYEKEE (reference sequence). This CDR3 contains 13 residues. CDR3 DNA: TGTGCCAGCAGCTGGGGGGTTGATGATACGCAGTATTTT. Translated, it gives CASSWGVDDTQYF. Looking up the rest from reference TRBV5-5 and TRBJ2-3 gives the full variable domain: DAGVTQSPTHLIKTRGQQVTLRCSPISGHKSVSWYQQVLGQGPQFIFQYYEKEERGRGNFPDRFSARQFPNYSSELNVNALLLGDSALYLCASSWGVDDTQYFGPGTRLTVL.

This clone was counted a single time. J is TRBJ1-5 and V is TRBV21-1. TRBV21-1 is deemed a pseudogene. The CDR3 sequence is 14 residues long. The CDR3 region is CASPRLSENQPQHF. The CDR3 coding sequence is TGTGCCAGCCCCCGGTTGTCCGAGAATCAGCCCCAGCATTTT.

The chain combines TRBV6-1 with TRBJ2-4, with TRBD2 matching over 7 bases. This CDR3 is 14 amino acids long. Germline V gene sequence: CDR1 MNHNS, CDR2 SASEGT. Unmatched junction bases numbered 7, after V lost 11 bases and J lost 0 bases. CDR3 in amino acids: CAAGWGGAKNIQYF. In nucleotides, the CDR3 is TGTGCCGCCGGCTGGGGGGGAGCCAAAAACATTCAGTACTTC.

The chain joins TRBV11-2 to TRBJ1-1; D is unresolved. V gave up 2 bases and J gave up 1 base, with 2 bases separating them. CDR3 length equals 12 residues. CDR1 and CDR2 from the germline V gene are SGHAT and FQNNGV. Written as DNA, the CDR3 is TGTGCCAGCAGCTTACAGAACACTGAAGCTTTCTTT. The encoded protein is CASSLQNTEAFF.

The chain employs TRBV6-6 and TRBJ1-5; TRBD1 agrees at 8 bases. V was pared by 4 bases and J by 7 bases, with 6 bases of the junction left unmatched. The CDR3 is made up of 14 amino acids. Germline values: CDR1 MNHNY, CDR2 SVGAGI (reference sequence). The DNA for the CDR3 is TGTGCCAGCAGTTTCAGGGGGCTAGGGCAGCCCCAGCATTTT. Translated, it gives CASSFRGLGQPQHF.

The chain has TRBV4-3 and TRBJ1-2, with D perhaps matching TRBD1 (5 bases). Germline CDR1 LGHNA, CDR2 YSLEER. Trimming took 4 bases from V and 9 from J, leaving 21 bases between them. The CDR3 has 15 amino acids. The CDR3 sequence is CASSRSPGISESYTF. The CDR3 region has the DNA TGCGCCAGCAGCCGAAGCCCAGGGATCTCGGAGAGCTACACCTTC.

The CDR3 protein is CASSSNRDRANTGELFF. The CDR3 bases are TGTGCCAGCAGCTCGAACCGGGACAGGGCGAACACCGGGGAGCTGTTTTTT. The chain has TRBV7-3 and TRBJ2-2; the match to TRBD1 covers 9 bases. The CDR3 runs 17 residues. Germline CDR1 is SGHTA and CDR2 is FQGTGA. The ends lost 4 bases at V and 0 bases at J; junction bases unmatched: 6.

The CDR3 DNA reads TGTGCCAGCTCACCGCGGGGGACAGGGGGCAATCAGCCCCAGCATTTT. This sequence encodes CASSPRGTGGNQPQHF. The J gene is TRBJ1-5, the V gene TRBV18; 10 nucleotides line up with TRBD1. The CDR3 contains 16 residues. The germline V gene has CDR1 KGHSH and CDR2 LQKENI. V lost 3 bases to trimming and J lost 2 bases; unmatched junction nucleotides: 4.

The rearrangement uses TRBV6-1 and TRBJ1-2; a possible D gene is TRBD1 (5 bases). V dropped 2 bases and J dropped 12 bases, with 28 bases sitting between them. The CDR3 is made up of 17 amino acids. The germline CDR1 and CDR2 sequences are MNHNS and SASEGT. The chain's CDR3 is CASSERQNLILQLRNTF. The CDR3, as DNA: TGTGCCAGCAGTGAACGACAGAACCTTATCTTACAGCTTAGAAACACCTTC.

The chain recombines TRBV6-5 with TRBJ1-5, with D tentatively TRBD1 (5 bases). V was pared by 5 bases and J by 4 bases, with 12 bases between. CDR3 length: 14 residues. CDR1 is MNHEY and CDR2 is SVGAGI in the germline V gene. DNA of the CDR3: TGTGCCAGCAGTCTACGACAGAGTAATCAGCCCCAGCATTTT. It yields the protein CASSLRQSNQPQHF.

This clone turned up a few times. The J gene is TRBJ1-1, the V gene TRBV30, with a weak D call TRBD1 (6 bases). Looked up from germline, CDR1 is GTSNPN and CDR2 is SVGIG (reference sequence). This CDR3 contains 12 residues. The CDR3 DNA is TGTGGGGGTCGGACAGTGAACACTGAAGCTTTCTTT. This gives the protein CGGRTVNTEAFF.

This clone was observed once. The chain combines TRBV7-9 with TRBJ2-1; D might be TRBD1 (5 bases). V shed 1 base and J shed 9 bases, with 10 bases lying between them. The CDR3 has 13 residues. The germline CDR1 and CDR2 sequences are SEHNR and FQNEAQ (reference sequence). CDR3 region: CASSLGPQGEQFF. CDR3 DNA: TGTGCCAGCAGCTTAGGACCGCAGGGTGAGCAGTTCTTC.

The chain links TRBV7-9 to TRBJ1-4; D remains ambiguous. Per the germline V gene, CDR1 is SEHNR and CDR2 is FQNEAQ (reference sequence). The V and J ends lost 2 bases and 11 bases respectively, with 9 bases between them. The CDR3 sequence is 12 residues long. CDR3 coding DNA: TGTGCCAGCAGCTTACAGCCTATGAAACTGTTTTTT. It is translated as CASSLQPMKLFF.

The chain joins TRBV15 to TRBJ2-7; D gene unclear. Trimming took 2 bases from V and 0 from J, leaving 8 bases between them. CDR1 and CDR2 (germline): LNHNV, YYDKDF (reference sequence). The CDR3 is made up of 14 amino acids. This CDR3 reads CATSRSGSSYEQYF. The DNA for the CDR3 is TGTGCCACCAGCAGATCAGGTAGCTCCTACGAGCAGTACTTC.

This chain joins TRBV9 and TRBJ2-5, with D possibly matching TRBD2 (7 bases). Germline CDR1 and CDR2: SGDLS and YYNGEE. The CDR3 contains 14 residues. Trimming cost V 4 bases and J 6 bases, with 16 bases left between them. The CDR3 DNA follows: TGTGCCAGCAGCCCCAGGGGAGGGCTGAAGACCCAGTACTTC. It encodes CASSPRGGLKTQYF.

The chain couples TRBV5-1 to TRBJ2-3, with unresolved D. Trimming took 5 bases from V and 2 from J, leaving 12 bases between them. The germline CDR1 and CDR2 sequences are SGHRS and YFSETQ. The CDR3 length is 14 residues. CDR3 residues: CASRPSLSTDTQYF. In DNA form, the CDR3 reads TGCGCCAGCAGACCGAGCCTATCCACAGATACGCAGTATTTT.

The chain has TRBV5-1 and TRBJ2-7, with D unresolved. The ends were cut back, 0 bases at V and 6 bases at J, with 10 bases in the middle. The CDR3 contains 13 residues. Germline V gene sequence: CDR1 SGHRS, CDR2 YFSETQ. CDR3 nucleotides: TGCGCCAGCAGCTTGGGTGGACCCTCCGAGCAGTACTTC. It is translated as CASSLGGPSEQYF.

This clone was seen a handful of times. The rearrangement joins TRBV28 to TRBJ1-2, with 7 bases matching TRBD1. The germline V gene has CDR1 MDHEN and CDR2 SYDVKM. V gave up 3 bases and J gave up 7 bases; unmatched junction bases: 5. This CDR3 has 13 residues. The CDR3 DNA follows: TGTGCCAGCAGTTTCAGACAGGGTGGTGGCTACACCTTC. It codes for CASSFRQGGGYTF.